This T cell receptor beta chain was sequenced during a study of Ad26.COV2.S vaccination and SARS-CoV-2 variants. The assay was immunoSEQ multiplex PCR, and TCRdb's table has in-frame clones only and misses some. The sample has 300,000 to 350,000 clones, under 90% seen once. The treatment denotes: about 20 received Ad26.COV2.S at low or high dose, single or two shots; several received placebo; per-sample allocation not given. The samples date from day 63 after the first vaccine or placebo injection. The donor was a Boston adult aged 18-55 years. An Ad26 vector carrying the Wuhan-strain SARS-CoV-2 spike served as the vaccine. Trimming removed 1 base from V and 5 bases from J, with 8 bases in between. This CDR3 has 14 residues. In germline, CDR1 is SGHDN, CDR2 FVKESK.

The sample in question was peripheral blood, obtained in a trial of Ad26.COV2.S vaccine versus placebo. V and J are TRBV14 and TRBJ2-2; D remains ambiguous. This receptor was obtained from a person aged 18-60 years who received the Ad26.COV2.S COVID-19 vaccine or a placebo. The CDR3 bases are TGTGCCAGCAGCCAAGTCTTTCTGACCGGGGAGCTGTTTTTT. Its translation is CASSQVFLTGELFF. Together with reference TRBV14 and TRBJ2-2, the CDR3 gives the full variable domain: EAGVTQFPSHSVIEKGQTVTLRCDPISGHDNLYWYRRVMGKEIKFLLHFVKESKQDESGMPNNRFLAERTGGTYSTLKVQPAELEDSGVYFCASSQVFLTGELFFGEGSRLTVL.